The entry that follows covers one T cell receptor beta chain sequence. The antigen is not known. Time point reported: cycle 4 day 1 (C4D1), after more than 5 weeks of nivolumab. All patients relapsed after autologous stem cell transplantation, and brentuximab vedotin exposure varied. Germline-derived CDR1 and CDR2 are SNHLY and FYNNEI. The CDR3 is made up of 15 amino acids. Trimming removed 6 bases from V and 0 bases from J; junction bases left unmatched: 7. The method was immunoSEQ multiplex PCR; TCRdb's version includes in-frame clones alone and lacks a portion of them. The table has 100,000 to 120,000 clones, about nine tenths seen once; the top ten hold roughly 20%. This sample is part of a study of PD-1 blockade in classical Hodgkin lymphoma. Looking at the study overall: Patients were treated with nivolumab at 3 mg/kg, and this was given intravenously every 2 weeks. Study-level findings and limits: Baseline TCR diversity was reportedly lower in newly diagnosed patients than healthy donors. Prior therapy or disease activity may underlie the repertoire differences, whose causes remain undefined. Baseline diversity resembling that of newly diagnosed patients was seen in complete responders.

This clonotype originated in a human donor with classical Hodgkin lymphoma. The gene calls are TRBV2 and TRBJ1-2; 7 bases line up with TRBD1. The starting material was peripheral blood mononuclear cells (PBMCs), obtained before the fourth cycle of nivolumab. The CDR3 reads CASRPRDSSNYGYTF. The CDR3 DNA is TGTGCCAGCAGACCCCGGGACAGCTCTAACTATGGCTACACCTTC.